This entry concerns a single T cell receptor (beta chain). The data were taken from a study of tumor-infiltrating lymphocytes in localized non-small cell lung cancer. Background on the study: Several tumor histologies, both smoking statuses, and some post-neoadjuvant chemotherapy samples were included. Each patient gave resected tumor and non-adjacent uninvolved lung tissue.

The CDR3 is 15 residues long. Looked up from germline, CDR1 is SGHRS and CDR2 is YFSETQ. The V segment lost 3 bases and the J segment 5 bases; nucleotides outside the gene matches: 10. Data came from immunoSEQ multiplex PCR; TCRdb stores just in-frame clones and leaves some out. Among about 16,000 clones listed, roughly 70% were seen once. Sequenced material: lung tumor tissue. The sequence was collected from a human donor with non-small cell lung cancer. This rearrangement joins TRBV5-1 to TRBJ2-7; 8 bases agree with TRBD1. The CDR3 DNA is TGCGCCAGCAGCTCCACTACGACAGGGGATCACGAGCAGTACTTC. Protein sequence: CASSSTTTGDHEQYF.